Sequencing of this TCR beta chain was carried out in a study of metastatic and nonmetastatic thyroid tumors. Whole-study results and caveats: Compared with benign nodules, malignant thyroid tumors were reported to have significantly higher TCR beta diversity in both blood and tumor.

V was cut by 3 bases and J by 6 bases, with 18 bases left in between. Germline V gene lookup returns CDR1 MRHNA and CDR2 SNTAGT. CDR3 length equals 16 residues. In the study's own analysis: The distant-metastasis classifier for papillary thyroid cancer was built from CDR3 differences across clinicopathological groups. TCRdb re-called clones from the PCR reads using MiXCR. In this record, the V and J calls reflect TCRdb's handling and not the investigators' own analysis. The table lists 75,000 to 100,000 clones, about 12% of them singletons. Prior to thyroid surgery, none of the patients had received any treatment. A remark on this clone: Its antigen is as yet unknown.

What was sequenced was blood. The sequence was collected from a female donor with papillary thyroid cancer or a benign thyroid nodule (not recorded which). Some clones in this sample may be carry-over from other donors' samples. The rearrangement joins TRBV6-4 to TRBJ2-4; D gene ambiguous. CDR3 amino acids: CASSERVSCYVNIQYF. For the CDR3, the DNA is TGTGCCAGCAGTGAAAGAGTTTCTTGTTATGTAAACATTCAGTACTTC.